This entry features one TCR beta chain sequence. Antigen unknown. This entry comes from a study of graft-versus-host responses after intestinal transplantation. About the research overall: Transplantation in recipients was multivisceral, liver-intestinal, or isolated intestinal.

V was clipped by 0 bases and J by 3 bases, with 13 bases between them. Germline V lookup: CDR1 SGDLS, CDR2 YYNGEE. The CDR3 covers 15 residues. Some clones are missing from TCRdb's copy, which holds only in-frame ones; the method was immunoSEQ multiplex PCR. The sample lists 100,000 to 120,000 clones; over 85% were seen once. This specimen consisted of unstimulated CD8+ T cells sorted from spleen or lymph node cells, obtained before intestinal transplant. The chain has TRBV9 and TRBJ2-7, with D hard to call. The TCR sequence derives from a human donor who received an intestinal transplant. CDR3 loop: CASSVAANPNYEQYF. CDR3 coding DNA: TGTGCCAGCAGCGTAGCAGCTAACCCGAACTACGAGCAGTACTTC.